This is a list of T cell receptor beta chains from one sample in a study of control samples from healthy donors and cancer patients. Generated by immunoSEQ multiplex PCR, the TCRdb table keeps only in-frame clones and is missing some. The data hold 50,000 or so clones, with 85% to 95% observed a single time. The sequencing sample was made of blood. All receptors derive from a man in his thirties or forties in good health. The CDR3 runs from the conserved cysteine through the conserved F or W. Fields, in order: clone size, D gene, J gene, V gene, CDR3 protein, CDR3 DNA. A D gene is named only where the DNA matches it firmly. Clone sizes are given selectively: once, few, many, or a class where the clone is expanded.

size: few; D: TRBD1; J: TRBJ2-7; V: TRBV2; CDR3: CASSERGTGSYEQYF; DNA: TGTGCCAGCAGTGAGAGGGGGACAGGTTCCTACGAGCAGTACTTC
size: -; D: TRBD1; J: TRBJ2-7; V: TRBV4-3; CDR3: CASSQDKVVGQGADEQYF; DNA: TGCGCCAGCAGCCAAGATAAAGTTGTGGGACAGGGGGCGGACGAGCAGTACTTC
size: -; D: -; J: TRBJ2-7; V: TRBV30; CDR3: CAWTQPQDTQEQYF; DNA: TGTGCCTGGACCCAACCCCAGGATACGCAAGAGCAGTACTTC
size: once; D: -; J: TRBJ2-5; V: TRBV30; CDR3: CAWSVLRETQYF; DNA: TGTGCCTGGAGTGTACTCAGGGAGACCCAGTACTTC
size: -; D: TRBD2; J: TRBJ2-1; V: TRBV4-1; CDR3: CASSRLAGWRNNEQFF; DNA: TGCGCCAGCAGCCGACTAGCGGGATGGCGAAACAATGAGCAGTTCTTC
size: -; D: TRBD1; J: TRBJ1-1; V: TRBV5-1; CDR3: CASSLVQGASGTEAFF; DNA: TGCGCCAGCAGCTTGGTACAGGGGGCATCAGGCACTGAAGCTTTCTTT
size: -; D: TRBD2; J: TRBJ2-1; V: TRBV4-1; CDR3: CASGPAGGNEQFF; DNA: TGCGCCAGCGGCCCAGCGGGAGGAAATGAGCAGTTCTTC
size: -; D: TRBD1; J: TRBJ2-7; V: TRBV28; CDR3: CASSTRGRGEQYF; DNA: TGTGCCAGCAGTACCAGGGGGCGAGGGGAGCAGTACTTC
size: -; D: TRBD2; J: TRBJ2-7; V: TRBV4-1; CDR3: CASSQRTSSSYEQYF; DNA: TGCGCCAGCAGCCAGAGGACTAGTTCTTCCTACGAGCAGTACTTC
size: -; D: -; J: TRBJ2-5; V: TRBV2; CDR3: CASNTFSGEAQETQYF; DNA: TGTGCCAGCAATACATTTAGCGGCGAGGCCCAAGAGACCCAGTACTTC
size: -; D: -; J: TRBJ1-2; V: TRBV5-4; CDR3: CASSLGYGYTF; DNA: TGTGCCAGCAGCTTGGGTTATGGCTACACCTTC
size: -; D: -; J: TRBJ2-1; V: TRBV12-3/TRBV12-4; CDR3: CASRGGTYNEQFF; DNA: TGTGCCAGTAGGGGCGGGACCTACAATGAGCAGTTCTTC
size: -; D: -; J: TRBJ2-7; V: TRBV5-1; CDR3: CASSLAGTNYEQYF; DNA: TGCGCCAGCAGCTTGGCCGGGACCAATTACGAGCAGTACTTC
size: -; D: -; J: TRBJ2-5; V: TRBV11-2; CDR3: CASSLEGGDGETQYF; DNA: TGTGCCAGCAGCTTAGAAGGAGGGGACGGAGAGACCCAGTACTTC
size: -; D: TRBD2; J: TRBJ2-3; V: TRBV4-3; CDR3: CASSQVSGSTDTQYF; DNA: TGCGCCAGCAGCCAAGTTAGCGGGTCCACAGATACGCAGTATTTT
size: few; D: -; J: TRBJ1-4; V: TRBV4-3; CDR3: CASSQVTGLGEKLFF; DNA: TGCGCCAGCAGCCAAGTTACAGGGCTAGGTGAAAAACTGTTTTTT
size: -; D: TRBD1; J: TRBJ1-2; V: TRBV6-5; CDR3: CASRGQGAWGYTF; DNA: TGTGCCAGCAGGGGACAGGGGGCGTGGGGCTACACCTTC
size: -; D: TRBD1; J: TRBJ2-7; V: TRBV28; CDR3: CASSDSGGRAYEQYF; DNA: TGTGCCAGCAGTGACTCAGGGGGTAGGGCCTACGAGCAGTACTTC
size: once; D: -; J: TRBJ1-2; V: TRBV10-1; CDR3: CASSDPPRDYGYTF; DNA: TGCGCCAGCAGTGACCCCCCCAGGGACTATGGCTACACCTTC
size: -; D: -; J: TRBJ2-7; V: TRBV7-3; CDR3: CASSLSPGEGGEQYF; DNA: TGTGCCAGCAGCTTAAGTCCAGGTGAAGGGGGCGAGCAGTACTTC
size: -; D: TRBD2; J: TRBJ2-3; V: TRBV10-3; CDR3: CAISEPGGPTDTQYF; DNA: TGTGCCATCAGTGAGCCGGGAGGGCCAACAGATACGCAGTATTTT
size: -; D: TRBD2; J: TRBJ2-3; V: TRBV5-1; CDR3: CASSSPGGVTITDTQYF; DNA: TGCGCCAGCAGCTCCCCGGGGGGGGTTACAATCACAGATACGCAGTATTTT
size: -; D: TRBD2; J: TRBJ2-1; V: TRBV7-9; CDR3: CASSLFPSGGNEQFF; DNA: TGTGCCAGCAGCTTATTCCCTAGCGGGGGGAATGAGCAGTTCTTC
size: -; D: -; J: TRBJ2-5; V: TRBV9; CDR3: CASSPQTGQETQYF; DNA: TGTGCCAGCAGCCCCCAGACAGGCCAAGAGACCCAGTACTTC
size: -; D: TRBD1; J: TRBJ2-7; V: TRBV6-2/TRBV6-3; CDR3: CASSYPGQGEPTNSYEQYF; DNA: TGTGCCAGCAGTTACCCGGGACAGGGGGAGCCTACCAACTCCTACGAGCAGTACTTC
size: -; D: -; J: TRBJ2-7; V: TRBV15; CDR3: CATSRDIFGGNSYEQYF; DNA: TGTGCCACCAGCAGAGATATTTTCGGCGGGAACTCCTACGAGCAGTACTTC
size: -; D: -; J: TRBJ1-3; V: TRBV9; CDR3: CASSVDGDSGNTIYF; DNA: TGTGCCAGCAGCGTAGACGGTGACTCTGGAAACACCATATATTTT
size: -; D: TRBD1; J: TRBJ2-7; V: TRBV27; CDR3: CASSSDRYLYEQYF; DNA: TGTGCCAGCAGTTCGGACAGGTATCTATACGAGCAGTACTTC
size: -; D: -; J: TRBJ1-5; V: TRBV19; CDR3: CASSIEQGLPPQHF; DNA: TGTGCCAGTAGTATTGAACAGGGTCTCCCGCCCCAGCATTTT
size: -; D: TRBD1; J: TRBJ1-6; V: TRBV2; CDR3: CASSETGVGSPLHF; DNA: TGTGCCAGCAGTGAAACAGGGGTGGGTTCACCCCTCCACTTT
size: -; D: TRBD2; J: TRBJ2-1; V: TRBV5-4; CDR3: CASSPGGLAGYNEQFF; DNA: TGTGCCAGCAGCCCGGGAGGGCTAGCGGGCTACAATGAGCAGTTCTTC
size: -; D: TRBD2; J: TRBJ2-2; V: TRBV6-6; CDR3: CASSPTGTSGRRIPTGELFF; DNA: TGTGCCAGCAGTCCGACCGGGACTAGCGGGAGGAGGATCCCCACCGGGGAGCTGTTTTTT
size: -; D: TRBD1; J: TRBJ2-5; V: TRBV6-5; CDR3: CASSYYGTGKETQYF; DNA: TGTGCCAGCAGTTACTACGGGACAGGGAAAGAGACCCAGTACTTC
size: -; D: -; J: TRBJ1-4; V: TRBV6-2/TRBV6-3; CDR3: CASSYSAPNEKLFF; DNA: TGTGCCAGCAGTTACTCGGCCCCGAATGAAAAACTGTTTTTT
size: -; D: -; J: TRBJ1-2; V: TRBV6-5; CDR3: CASSYSGDLNYGYTF; DNA: TGTGCCAGCAGTTACTCTGGGGATCTTAACTATGGCTACACCTTC
size: -; D: -; J: TRBJ1-3; V: TRBV21-1; CDR3: CASTRPAPGAGNTIYF; DNA: TGTGCCAGCACCCGGCCGGCCCCGGGGGCTGGAAACACCATATATTTT
size: -; D: TRBD1; J: TRBJ2-1; V: TRBV7-3; CDR3: CASSPRQGSYNEQFF; DNA: TGTGCCAGCAGCCCTCGACAGGGCTCCTACAATGAGCAGTTCTTC
size: -; D: -; J: TRBJ1-2; V: TRBV28; CDR3: CASSSSRDGYTF; DNA: TGTGCCAGCAGTTCATCCCGTGATGGCTACACCTTC
size: once; D: TRBD1; J: TRBJ1-1; V: TRBV30; CDR3: CAWDRGRTEAFF; DNA: TGTGCCTGGGACAGGGGGCGGACTGAAGCTTTCTTT
size: -; D: -; J: TRBJ1-2; V: TRBV9; CDR3: CASSVDASYGYTF; DNA: TGTGCCAGCAGCGTAGACGCTTCCTATGGCTACACCTTC
size: once; D: TRBD1; J: TRBJ1-1; V: TRBV19; CDR3: CASSQGTVNTEAFF; DNA: TGTGCCAGTAGTCAGGGGACAGTGAACACTGAAGCTTTCTTT
size: -; D: -; J: TRBJ1-3; V: TRBV30; CDR3: CAWSHASGNTIYF; DNA: TGTGCCTGGAGTCACGCTAGTGGAAACACCATATATTTT
size: -; D: TRBD1; J: TRBJ2-7; V: TRBV5-6; CDR3: CASSGDSYEQYF; DNA: TGTGCCAGCAGCGGGGACAGCTACGAGCAGTACTTC
size: -; D: TRBD2; J: TRBJ2-7; V: TRBV7-2; CDR3: CASSLRSITLAGDSYEQYF; DNA: TGTGCCAGCAGCCTCCGCTCGATAACTCTAGCGGGAGATTCCTACGAGCAGTACTTC
size: -; D: TRBD1; J: TRBJ1-1; V: TRBV7-3; CDR3: CASSLDRRGRTEAFF; DNA: TGTGCCAGCAGCTTAGATAGGAGGGGGCGGACTGAAGCTTTCTTT
size: -; D: TRBD1; J: TRBJ1-2; V: TRBV10-1; CDR3: CASSETGGNGYTF; DNA: TGCGCCAGCAGTGAGACAGGGGGAAACGGCTACACCTTC
size: -; D: TRBD1; J: TRBJ2-7; V: TRBV6-6; CDR3: CASSFSGTGGYEQYF; DNA: TGTGCCAGCAGTTTTTCCGGGACAGGGGGCTACGAGCAGTACTTC
size: -; D: TRBD1; J: TRBJ2-4; V: TRBV27; CDR3: CASSPRTGGENIQYF; DNA: TGTGCCAGCAGCCCAAGGACAGGGGGCGAAAACATTCAGTACTTC
size: -; D: TRBD2; J: TRBJ2-1; V: TRBV7-6; CDR3: CASSLGGWLGREGDNEQFF; DNA: TGTGCCAGCAGCTTAGGCGGGTGGCTGGGCAGGGAGGGAGACAATGAGCAGTTCTTC
size: -; D: -; J: TRBJ1-3; V: TRBV11-2; CDR3: CASSPRTAGNTIYF; DNA: TGTGCCAGCAGCCCGCGGACAGCTGGAAACACCATATATTTT
size: -; D: TRBD1; J: TRBJ1-5; V: TRBV5-1; CDR3: CASRSGQGDNQPQHF; DNA: TGCGCCAGCAGGTCGGGACAGGGAGACAATCAGCCCCAGCATTTT
size: -; D: -; J: TRBJ2-6; V: TRBV7-6; CDR3: CASSLEAGGGSGANVLTF; DNA: TGTGCCAGCAGCTTAGAAGCAGGGGGGGGCTCTGGGGCCAACGTCCTGACTTTC
size: once; D: -; J: TRBJ1-2; V: TRBV7-8; CDR3: CASSPGVTDTLYGYTF; DNA: TGTGCCAGCAGCCCAGGGGTGACAGACACCTTATATGGCTACACCTTC
size: -; D: -; J: TRBJ2-1; V: TRBV27; CDR3: CASSLSWAADNEQFF; DNA: TGTGCCAGCAGTTTATCCTGGGCCGCCGACAATGAGCAGTTCTTC
size: -; D: -; J: TRBJ1-4; V: TRBV7-9; CDR3: CASSLDGAANEKLFF; DNA: TGTGCCAGCAGCTTGGACGGTGCAGCTAATGAAAAACTGTTTTTT
size: -; D: TRBD2; J: TRBJ2-1; V: TRBV6-2/TRBV6-3; CDR3: CASSYSPRGRGDEQFF; DNA: TGTGCCAGCAGTTACTCCCCTCGGGGGAGGGGAGATGAGCAGTTCTTC
size: -; D: -; J: TRBJ1-5; V: TRBV10-2; CDR3: CASSDSGNQPQHF; DNA: TGCGCCAGCAGTGATAGCGGGAATCAGCCCCAGCATTTT
size: -; D: -; J: TRBJ2-7; V: TRBV7-9; CDR3: CASNMIDNSYEQYF; DNA: TGTGCCAGCAACATGATCGACAACTCCTACGAGCAGTACTTC
size: -; D: TRBD1; J: TRBJ1-3; V: TRBV7-9; CDR3: CASSLASGGIRNTIYF; DNA: TGTGCCAGCAGCTTAGCGTCAGGGGGCATCAGAAACACCATATATTTT